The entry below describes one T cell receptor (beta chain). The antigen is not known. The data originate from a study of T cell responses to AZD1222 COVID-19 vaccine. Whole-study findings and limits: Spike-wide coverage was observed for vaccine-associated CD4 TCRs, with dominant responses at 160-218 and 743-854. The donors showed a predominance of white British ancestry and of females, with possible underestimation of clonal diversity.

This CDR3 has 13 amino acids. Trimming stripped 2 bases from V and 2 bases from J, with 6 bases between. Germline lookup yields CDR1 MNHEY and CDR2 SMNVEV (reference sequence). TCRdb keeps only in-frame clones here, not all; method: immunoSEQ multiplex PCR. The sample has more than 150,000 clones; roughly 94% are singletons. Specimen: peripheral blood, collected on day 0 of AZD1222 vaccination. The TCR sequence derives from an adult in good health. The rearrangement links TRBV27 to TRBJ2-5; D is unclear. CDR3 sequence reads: CASSLVAQETQYF. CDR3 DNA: TGTGCCAGCAGTTTAGTAGCACAAGAGACCCAGTACTTC.